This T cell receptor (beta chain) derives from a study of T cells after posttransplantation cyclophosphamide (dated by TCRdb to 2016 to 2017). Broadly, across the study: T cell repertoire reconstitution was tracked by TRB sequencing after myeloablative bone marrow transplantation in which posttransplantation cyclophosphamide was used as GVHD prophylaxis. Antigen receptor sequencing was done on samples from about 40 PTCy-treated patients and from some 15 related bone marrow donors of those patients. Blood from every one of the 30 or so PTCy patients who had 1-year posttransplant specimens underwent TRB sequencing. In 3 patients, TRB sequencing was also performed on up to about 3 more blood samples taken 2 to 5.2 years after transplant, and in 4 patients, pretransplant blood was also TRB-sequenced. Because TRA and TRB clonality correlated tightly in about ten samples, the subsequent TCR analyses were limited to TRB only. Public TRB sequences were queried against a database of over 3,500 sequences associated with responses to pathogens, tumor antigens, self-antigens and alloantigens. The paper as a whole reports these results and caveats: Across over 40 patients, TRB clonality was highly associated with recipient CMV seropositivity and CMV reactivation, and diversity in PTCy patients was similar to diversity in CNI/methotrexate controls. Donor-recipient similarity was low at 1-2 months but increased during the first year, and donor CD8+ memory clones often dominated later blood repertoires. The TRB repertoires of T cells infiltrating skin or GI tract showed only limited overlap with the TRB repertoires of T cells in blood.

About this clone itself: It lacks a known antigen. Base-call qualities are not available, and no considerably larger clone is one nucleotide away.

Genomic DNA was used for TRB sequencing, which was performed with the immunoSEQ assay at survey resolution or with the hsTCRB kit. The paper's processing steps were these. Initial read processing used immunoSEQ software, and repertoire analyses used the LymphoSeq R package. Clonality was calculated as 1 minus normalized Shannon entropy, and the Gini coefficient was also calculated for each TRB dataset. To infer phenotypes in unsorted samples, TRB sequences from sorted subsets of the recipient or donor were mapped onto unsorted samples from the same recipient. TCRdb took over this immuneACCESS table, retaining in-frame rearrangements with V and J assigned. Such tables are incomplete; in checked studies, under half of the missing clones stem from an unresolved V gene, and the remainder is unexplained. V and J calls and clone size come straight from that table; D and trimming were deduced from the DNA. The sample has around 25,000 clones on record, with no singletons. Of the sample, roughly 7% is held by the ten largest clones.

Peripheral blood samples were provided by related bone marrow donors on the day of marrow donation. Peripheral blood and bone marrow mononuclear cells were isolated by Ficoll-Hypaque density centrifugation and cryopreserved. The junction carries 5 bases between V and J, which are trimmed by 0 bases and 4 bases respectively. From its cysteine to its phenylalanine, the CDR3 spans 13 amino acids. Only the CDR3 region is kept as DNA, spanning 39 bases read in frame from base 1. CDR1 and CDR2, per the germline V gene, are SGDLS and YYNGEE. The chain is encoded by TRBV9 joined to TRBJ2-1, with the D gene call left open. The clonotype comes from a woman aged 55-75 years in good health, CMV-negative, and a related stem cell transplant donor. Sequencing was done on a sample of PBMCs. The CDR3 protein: CASSVAVYNEQFF. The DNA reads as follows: TGTGCCAGCAGCGTAGCGGTATACAATGAGCAGTTCTTC. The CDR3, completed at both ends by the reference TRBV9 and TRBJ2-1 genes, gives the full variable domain DSGVTQTPKHLITATGQRVTLRCSPRSGDLSVYWYQQSLDQGLQFLIQYYNGEERAKGNILERFSAQQFPDLHSELNLSSLELGDSALYFCASSVAVYNEQFFGPGTRLTVL.